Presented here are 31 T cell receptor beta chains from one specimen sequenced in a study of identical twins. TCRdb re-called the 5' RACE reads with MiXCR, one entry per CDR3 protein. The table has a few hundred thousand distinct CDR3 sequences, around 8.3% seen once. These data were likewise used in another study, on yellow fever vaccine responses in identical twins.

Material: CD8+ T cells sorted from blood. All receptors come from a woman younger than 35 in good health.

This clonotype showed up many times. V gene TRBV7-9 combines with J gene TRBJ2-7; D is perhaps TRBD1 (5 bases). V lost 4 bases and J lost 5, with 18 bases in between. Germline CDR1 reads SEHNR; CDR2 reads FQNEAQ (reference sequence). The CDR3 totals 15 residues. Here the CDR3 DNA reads TGTGCCAGCAGCTCACATCGAGTTGCGGACAACGAGCAGTACTTC. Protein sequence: CASSSHRVADNEQYF.

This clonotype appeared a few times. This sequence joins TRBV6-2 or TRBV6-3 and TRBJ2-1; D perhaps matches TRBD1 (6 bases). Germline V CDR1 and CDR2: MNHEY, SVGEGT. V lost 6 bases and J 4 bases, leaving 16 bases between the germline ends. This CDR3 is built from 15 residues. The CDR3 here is CASSGTSLTYNEQFF. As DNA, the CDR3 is TGTGCCAGCAGCGGGACATCACTAACGTACAATGAGCAGTTCTTC.

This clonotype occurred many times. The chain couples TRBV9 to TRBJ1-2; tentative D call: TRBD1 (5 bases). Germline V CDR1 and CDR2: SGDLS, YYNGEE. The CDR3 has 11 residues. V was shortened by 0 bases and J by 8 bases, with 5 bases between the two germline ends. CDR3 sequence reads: CASSVGGGYTF. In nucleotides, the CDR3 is TGTGCCAGCAGCGTAGGGGGGGGCTACACCTTC. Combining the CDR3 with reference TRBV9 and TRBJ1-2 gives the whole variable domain DSGVTQTPKHLITATGQRVTLRCSPRSGDLSVYWYQQSLDQGLQFLIQYYNGEERAKGNILERFSAQQFPDLHSELNLSSLELGDSALYFCASSVGGGYTFGSGTRLTVV.

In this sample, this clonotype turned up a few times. The CDR3 bases are TGTGCCATCAGTGAGTCTGGGGACGGGTCCTACGAGCAGTACTTC. Protein product: CAISESGDGSYEQYF. The gene calls are TRBV10-3 and TRBJ2-7; D may be TRBD1 or TRBD2 (5 bases each). The V end lost 0 bases, the J end lost 1 base, and 10 bases lay between the germline ends. CDR3 length: 15 amino acids. CDR1 and CDR2 (germline): ENHRY, SYGVKD.

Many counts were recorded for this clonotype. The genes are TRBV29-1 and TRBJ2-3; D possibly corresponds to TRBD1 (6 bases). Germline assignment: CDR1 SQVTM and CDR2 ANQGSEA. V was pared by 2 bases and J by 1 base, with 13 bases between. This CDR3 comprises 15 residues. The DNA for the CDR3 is TGCAGCGTTGAAACAACCGAGGGGGGCACAGATACGCAGTATTTT. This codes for CSVETTEGGTDTQYF.

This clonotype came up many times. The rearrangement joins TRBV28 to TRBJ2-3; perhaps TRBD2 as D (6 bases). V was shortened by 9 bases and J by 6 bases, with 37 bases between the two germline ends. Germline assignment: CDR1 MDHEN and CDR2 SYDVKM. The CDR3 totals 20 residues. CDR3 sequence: CASPAGPALLGGDRPDTQYF. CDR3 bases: TGTGCCAGTCCCGCGGGCCCCGCGTTACTAGGCGGGGACCGTCCGGATACGCAGTATTTT.

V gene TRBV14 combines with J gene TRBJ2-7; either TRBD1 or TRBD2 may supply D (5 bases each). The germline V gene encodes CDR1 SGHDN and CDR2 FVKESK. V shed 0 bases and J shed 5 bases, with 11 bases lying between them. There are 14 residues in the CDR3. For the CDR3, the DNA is TGTGCCAGCAGCCAAGATTTGAGGGGCCACGAGCAGTACTTC. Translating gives CASSQDLRGHEQYF.

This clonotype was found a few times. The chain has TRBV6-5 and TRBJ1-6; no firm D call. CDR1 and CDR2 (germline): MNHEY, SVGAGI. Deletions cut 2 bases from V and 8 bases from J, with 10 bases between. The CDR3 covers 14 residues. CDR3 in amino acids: CASSYGTEDSPLHF. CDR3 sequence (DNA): TGTGCCAGCAGTTACGGTACAGAGGATTCACCCCTCCACTTT.

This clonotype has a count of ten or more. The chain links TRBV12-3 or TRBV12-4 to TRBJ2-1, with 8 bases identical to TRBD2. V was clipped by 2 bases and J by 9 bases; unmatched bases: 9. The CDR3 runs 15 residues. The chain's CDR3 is CASSLPASSGIEQFF. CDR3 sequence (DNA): TGTGCCAGCAGTTTACCGGCGAGTAGCGGGATTGAGCAGTTCTTC.

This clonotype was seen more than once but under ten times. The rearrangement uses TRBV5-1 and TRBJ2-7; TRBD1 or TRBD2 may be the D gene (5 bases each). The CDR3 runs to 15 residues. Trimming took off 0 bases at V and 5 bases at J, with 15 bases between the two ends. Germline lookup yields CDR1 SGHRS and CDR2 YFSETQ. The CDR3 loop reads CASSLAGTYTHEQYF. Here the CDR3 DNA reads TGCGCCAGCAGCTTGGCCGGGACCTATACCCACGAGCAGTACTTC.

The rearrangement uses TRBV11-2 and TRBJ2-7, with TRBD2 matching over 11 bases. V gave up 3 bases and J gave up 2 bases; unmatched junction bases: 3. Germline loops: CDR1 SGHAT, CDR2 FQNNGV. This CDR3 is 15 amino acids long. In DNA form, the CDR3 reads TGTGCCAGCAGCTTCGGGACTAGCGGACCCTACGAGCAGTACTTC. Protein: CASSFGTSGPYEQYF.

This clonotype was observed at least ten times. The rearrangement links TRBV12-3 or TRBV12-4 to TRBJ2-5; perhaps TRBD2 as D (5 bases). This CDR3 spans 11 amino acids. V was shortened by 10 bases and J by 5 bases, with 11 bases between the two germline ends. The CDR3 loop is CATGNVETQYF. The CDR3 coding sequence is TGTGCCACCGGGAACGTTGAGACCCAGTACTTC.

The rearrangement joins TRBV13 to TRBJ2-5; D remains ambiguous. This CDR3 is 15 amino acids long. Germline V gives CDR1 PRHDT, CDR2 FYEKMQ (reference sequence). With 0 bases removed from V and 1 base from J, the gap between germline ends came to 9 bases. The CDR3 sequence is CASSLGLDSQETQYF. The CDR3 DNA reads TGTGCCAGCAGCTTAGGCCTAGACTCCCAAGAGACCCAGTACTTC.

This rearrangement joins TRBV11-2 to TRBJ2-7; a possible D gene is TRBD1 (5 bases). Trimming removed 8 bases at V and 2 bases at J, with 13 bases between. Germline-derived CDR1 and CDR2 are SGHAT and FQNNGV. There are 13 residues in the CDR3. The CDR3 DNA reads TGTGCCAGCGTAAGGGGATACCCCTACGAGCAGTACTTC. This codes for CASVRGYPYEQYF.

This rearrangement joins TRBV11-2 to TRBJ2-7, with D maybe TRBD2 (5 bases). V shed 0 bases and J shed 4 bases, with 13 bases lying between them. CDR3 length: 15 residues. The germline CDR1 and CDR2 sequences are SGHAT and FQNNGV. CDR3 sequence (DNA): TGTGCCAGCAGCTTAGATGGGAGCCTCTCTTACGAGCAGTACTTC. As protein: CASSLDGSLSYEQYF.

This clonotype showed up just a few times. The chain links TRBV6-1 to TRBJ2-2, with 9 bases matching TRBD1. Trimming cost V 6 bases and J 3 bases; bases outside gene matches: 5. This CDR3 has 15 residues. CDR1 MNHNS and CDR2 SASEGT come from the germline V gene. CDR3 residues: CASRGQGLYTGELFF. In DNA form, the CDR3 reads TGTGCCAGCAGAGGACAGGGGTTATACACCGGGGAGCTGTTTTTT.

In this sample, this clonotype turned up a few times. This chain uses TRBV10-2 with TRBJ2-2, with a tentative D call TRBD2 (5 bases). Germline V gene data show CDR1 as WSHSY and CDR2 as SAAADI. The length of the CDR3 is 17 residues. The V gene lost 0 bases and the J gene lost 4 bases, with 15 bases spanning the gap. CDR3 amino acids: CASSESGVALPTGELFF. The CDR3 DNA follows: TGCGCCAGCAGTGAGTCGGGAGTAGCCCTACCCACCGGGGAGCTGTTTTTT.

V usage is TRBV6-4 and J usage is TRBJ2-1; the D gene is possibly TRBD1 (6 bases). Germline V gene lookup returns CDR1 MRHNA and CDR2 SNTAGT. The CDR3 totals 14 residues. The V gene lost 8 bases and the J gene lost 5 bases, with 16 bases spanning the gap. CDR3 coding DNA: TGTGCCAGCCAGCAATGGGGACACGACAATGAGCAGTTCTTC. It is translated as CASQQWGHDNEQFF.

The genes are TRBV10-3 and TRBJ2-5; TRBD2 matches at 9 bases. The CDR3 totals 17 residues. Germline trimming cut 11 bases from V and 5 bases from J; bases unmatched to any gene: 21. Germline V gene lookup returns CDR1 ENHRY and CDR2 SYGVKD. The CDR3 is CASSKQVAGGGGETQYF. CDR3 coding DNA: TGTGCCTCCAGCAAGCAGGTCGCGGGGGGGGGAGGTGAGACCCAGTACTTC.

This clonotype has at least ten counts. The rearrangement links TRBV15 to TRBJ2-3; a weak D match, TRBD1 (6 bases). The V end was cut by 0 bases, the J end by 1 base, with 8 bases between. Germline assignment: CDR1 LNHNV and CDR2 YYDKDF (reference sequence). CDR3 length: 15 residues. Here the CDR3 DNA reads TGTGCCACCAGCAGAGAACAGGGCGGCACAGATACGCAGTATTTT. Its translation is CATSREQGGTDTQYF.

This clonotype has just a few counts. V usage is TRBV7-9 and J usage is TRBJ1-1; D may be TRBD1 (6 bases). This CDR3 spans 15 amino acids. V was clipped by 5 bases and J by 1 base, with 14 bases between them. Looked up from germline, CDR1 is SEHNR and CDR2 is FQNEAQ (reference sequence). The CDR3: CASSPVVTGNTEAFF. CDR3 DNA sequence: TGTGCCAGCAGCCCAGTGGTGACAGGGAACACTGAAGCTTTCTTT.

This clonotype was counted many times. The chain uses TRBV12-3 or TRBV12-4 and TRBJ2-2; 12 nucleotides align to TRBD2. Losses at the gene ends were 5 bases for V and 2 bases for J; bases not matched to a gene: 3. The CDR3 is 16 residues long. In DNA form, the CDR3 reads TGTGCCAGCAGTCCAGGACTAGCGGGAAACACCGGGGAGCTGTTTTTT. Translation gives CASSPGLAGNTGELFF.

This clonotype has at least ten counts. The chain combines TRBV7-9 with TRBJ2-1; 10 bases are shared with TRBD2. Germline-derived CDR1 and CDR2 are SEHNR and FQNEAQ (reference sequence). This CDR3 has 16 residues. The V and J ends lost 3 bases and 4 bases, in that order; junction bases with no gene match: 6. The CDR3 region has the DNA TGTGCCAGCAGCTTGACTAGCGGGCAAAATTACAATGAGCAGTTCTTC. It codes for CASSLTSGQNYNEQFF.

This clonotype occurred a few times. CDR3 sequence reads: CASSSTGGHSYEQYF. The DNA of the CDR3 is TGTGCCAGCAGCTCGACAGGGGGCCACTCCTACGAGCAGTACTTC. J is TRBJ2-7 and V is TRBV28; 10 bases are a match to TRBD1. Germline assignment: CDR1 MDHEN and CDR2 SYDVKM. The J segment lost 0 bases and the V segment lost 6 bases, leaving 5 bases of the junction unmatched. The CDR3 contains 15 residues.

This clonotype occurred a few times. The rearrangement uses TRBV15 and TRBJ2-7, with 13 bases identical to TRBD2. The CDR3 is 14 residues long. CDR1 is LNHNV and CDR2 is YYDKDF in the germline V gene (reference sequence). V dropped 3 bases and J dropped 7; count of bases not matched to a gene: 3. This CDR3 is CATSRTSGGNEQYF. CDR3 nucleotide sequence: TGTGCCACCAGCAGGACTAGCGGGGGGAATGAGCAGTACTTC.

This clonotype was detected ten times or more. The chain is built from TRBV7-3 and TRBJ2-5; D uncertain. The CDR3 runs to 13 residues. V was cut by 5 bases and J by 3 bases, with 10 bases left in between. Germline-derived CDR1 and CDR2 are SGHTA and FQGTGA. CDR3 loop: CASSPWAEETQYF. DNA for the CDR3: TGTGCCAGCAGCCCCTGGGCGGAAGAGACCCAGTACTTC.

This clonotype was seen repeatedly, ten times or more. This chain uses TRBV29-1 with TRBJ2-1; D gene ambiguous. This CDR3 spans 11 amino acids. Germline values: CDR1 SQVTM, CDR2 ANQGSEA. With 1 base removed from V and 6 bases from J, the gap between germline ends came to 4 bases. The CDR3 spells CSVEGRNEQFF. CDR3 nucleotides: TGCAGCGTTGAAGGTCGCAATGAGCAGTTCTTC.

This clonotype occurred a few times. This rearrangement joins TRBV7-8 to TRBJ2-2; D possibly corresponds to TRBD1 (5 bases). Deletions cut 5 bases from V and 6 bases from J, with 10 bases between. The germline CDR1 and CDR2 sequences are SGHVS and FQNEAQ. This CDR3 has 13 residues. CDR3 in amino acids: CASSDSRAGELFF. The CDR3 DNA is TGTGCCAGCAGCGACAGCCGGGCCGGGGAGCTGTTTTTT.

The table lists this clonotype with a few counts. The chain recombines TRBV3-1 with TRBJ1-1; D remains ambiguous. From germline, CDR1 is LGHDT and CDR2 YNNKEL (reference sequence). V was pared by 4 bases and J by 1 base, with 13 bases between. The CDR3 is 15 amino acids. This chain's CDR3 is CASSPGPLPNTEAFF. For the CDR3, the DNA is TGTGCCAGCAGCCCCGGTCCGTTACCGAACACTGAAGCTTTCTTT.

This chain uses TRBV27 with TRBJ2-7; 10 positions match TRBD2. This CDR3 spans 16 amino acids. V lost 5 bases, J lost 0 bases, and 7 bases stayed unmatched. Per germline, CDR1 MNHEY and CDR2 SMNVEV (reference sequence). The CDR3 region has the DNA TGTGCCAGCAGTGGCCTGAGCGGGGGGGACTCCTACGAGCAGTACTTC. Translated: CASSGLSGGDSYEQYF.

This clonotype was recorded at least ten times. The CDR3 DNA is TGCAGTGCTAGAAGTCCAGGGGAATACTACGAGCAGTACTTC. This translates into CSARSPGEYYEQYF. The chain joins TRBV20-1 to TRBJ2-7, with a tentative D call TRBD1 (6 bases). The CDR3 loop spans 14 amino acids. The ends were cut back, 2 bases at V and 3 bases at J, with 14 bases in the middle. Germline values: CDR1 DFQATT, CDR2 SNEGSKA (reference sequence).